A single sample is the source of the 3 T cell receptor beta chains below, sequenced in a study of blood T cell repertoires in COVID-19. TCRdb's copy holds only in-frame clones and misses some; the assay was immunoSEQ multiplex PCR. The repertoire holds about 96,000 clones, approximately 90% seen once, with 4.2% in the top ten. Sequences were obtained from peripheral blood. The receptors were gathered from a human donor with COVID-19, enrolled during active disease. The donor label of this sample is uncertain.

The J gene is TRBJ2-3, the V gene TRBV4-2; D might be TRBD1 (6 bases). The CDR3 consists of 18 residues. The germline CDR1 and CDR2 sequences are LGHNA and YNFKEQ. With 0 bases removed from V and 0 bases from J, the gap between germline ends came to 16 bases. CDR3 sequence: CASSQDIGQGSSTDTQYF. Here the CDR3 DNA reads TGTGCCAGCAGCCAAGATATCGGTCAGGGGAGTAGCACAGATACGCAGTATTTT.

The chain has TRBV11-2 and TRBJ2-7; 8 bases are shared with TRBD1. The CDR3 spans 15 residues. CDR1 and CDR2 from the germline V gene are SGHAT and FQNNGV. V gave up 7 bases and J gave up 6 bases; unmatched junction bases: 14. Written as DNA, the CDR3 is TGTGCCAGCAACCCCCAGGAGACAGGGGCGTTCGAGCAGTACTTC. Its protein is CASNPQETGAFEQYF.

This sequence joins TRBV11-3 and TRBJ2-5; 7 bases line up with TRBD1. The CDR3 spans 13 residues. The J segment lost 10 bases and the V segment lost 4 bases, leaving 9 bases of the junction unmatched. Per germline, CDR1 SGHNT and CDR2 YENEEA. CDR3 nucleotides: TGTGCCAGCAGCTCAAACAGGGGAAGAGGCCAGTACTTC. It codes for CASSSNRGRGQYF.